This T cell receptor (beta chain) comes out of a study of T cell changes during pregnancy in multiple sclerosis. The germline gives CDR1 GTSNPN, CDR2 SVGIG (reference sequence). V was clipped by 0 bases and J by 7 bases, with 12 bases between them. This CDR3 region has 13 residues. TCRdb's copy holds only in-frame clones and misses some; the assay was immunoSEQ multiplex PCR. This sample carries just over 30,000 clones, approximately 90% of them seen once, and the ten largest clones take approximately 6.1%. The starting material was CD8+ T cells from peripheral blood mononuclear cells, obtained in the second trimester of pregnancy. V usage is TRBV30 and J usage is TRBJ1-1; D is possibly TRBD1 (5 bases). The TCR comes from a female donor with multiple sclerosis, enrolled in a pregnancy study. For the CDR3, the DNA is TGTGCCTGGAGTGTGGTGGACACGGATGAAGCTTTCTTT. It yields the protein CAWSVVDTDEAFF.